This T cell receptor beta chain was identified in a study of blood T cells in healthy people across ages. Study conclusions and caveats: The unknown donor CMV status may have confounded expanded clonotype changes. Fewer expanded clones and more diversity marked long-lived versus aged donors.

In each sample, at least 6.5 million PBMCs were isolated. For this clonotype: Its antigen remains unidentified.

Then a second PCR, running roughly 7 to 11 cycles, was carried out with a sample-barcoded 5' primer and a J-beta primer mix. With 12 random nucleotides, a template-switch adaptor tagged each individual cDNA molecule. Each CDR3 protein is one row after TCRdb ran MiXCR on the 5' RACE reads. Among under 850,000 distinct CDR3 sequences, around 34% were seen once, and the ten largest hold roughly 13%. The clonotype comes from a man younger than 35 in good health. The sample was blood.

Here the CDR3 reads CASSSRWKLETQYF. CDR3 in DNA: TGTGCCAGCAGCTCCCGCTGGAAGTTGGAGACCCAGTACTTC. The chain links TRBV7-8 to TRBJ2-5, with unresolved D. Germline V gene sequence: CDR1 SGHVS, CDR2 FQNEAQ. The CDR3 spans 14 residues. V lost 4 bases, J lost 5 bases, and 14 bases lay in between.